One sample yielded the 26 T cell receptor beta chains listed below, sequenced in a study of blood T cell repertoires in COVID-19. Profiled with immunoSEQ multiplex PCR; TCRdb holds only in-frame clones, not every one. The sample has 200,000 to 300,000 clones, 81% seen once; the top ten hold 6% to 9.5%. Material for sequencing was peripheral blood. The receptors derive from an elderly woman with acute or convalescent COVID-19.

The J gene is TRBJ2-5, the V gene TRBV5-1; 14 bases are a match to TRBD2. This CDR3 is 18 amino acids long. After removal of 4 bases from V and 3 bases from J, the junction contained 11 bases not matched to a gene. The germline gives CDR1 SGHRS, CDR2 YFSETQ. CDR3 loop: CASSLQAPGLAGEETQYF. The CDR3 region has the DNA TGCGCCAGCAGCCTACAAGCTCCGGGACTAGCGGGAGAAGAGACCCAGTACTTC. The full variable domain, its missing parts supplied by reference TRBV5-1 and TRBJ2-5, is KAGVTQTPRYLIKTRGQQVTLSCSPISGHRSVSWYQQTPGQGLQFLFEYFSETQRNKGNFPGRFSGRQFSNSRSEMNVSTLELGDSALYLCASSLQAPGLAGEETQYFGPGTRLLVL.

The table lists this clone with a few counts. The chain joins TRBV6-1 to TRBJ1-5; 9 bases agree with TRBD1. CDR3 length: 15 residues. Germline CDR1 and CDR2: MNHNS and SASEGT. V lost 1 base and J lost 7; bases outside the gene matches: 5. This CDR3 is CASSEGDRGSQPQHF. For the CDR3, the DNA is TGTGCCAGCAGTGAAGGAGACAGGGGGTCCCAGCCCCAGCATTTT.

A few counts support this clone. V and J are TRBV5-1 and TRBJ1-4; no clear D gene. CDR3 length: 15 residues. Germline-derived CDR1 and CDR2 are SGHRS and YFSETQ. Trimming removed 0 bases from V and 0 bases from J, with 6 bases in between. For the CDR3, the DNA is TGCGCCAGCAGCTTGGCCACAGCAACTAATGAAAAACTGTTTTTT. This codes for CASSLATATNEKLFF.

The V gene is TRBV4-1, the J gene TRBJ2-1, with 8 bases identical to TRBD2. The CDR3 has 15 residues. The J segment lost 7 bases and the V segment lost 1 base, leaving 6 bases of the junction unmatched. The germline CDR1 and CDR2 sequences are MGHRA and YSYEKL. Written as DNA, the CDR3 is TGCGCCAGCAGCCAAGCGAGCGGGGGTCGGAATGAGCAGTTCTTC. It translates to CASSQASGGRNEQFF.

The chain joins TRBV14 to TRBJ1-1; D is perhaps TRBD1 (6 bases). V lost 5 bases and J 1 base, leaving 8 bases between the germline ends. Germline assignment: CDR1 SGHDN and CDR2 FVKESK. This CDR3 region has 13 residues. CDR3: CASSSQGNTEAFF. As DNA, the CDR3 is TGTGCCAGCAGCTCACAGGGGAACACTGAAGCTTTCTTT.

CDR3 in DNA: TGTGCCAGCAGTAACAACTACCCGACCCAGTACTTC. This sequence encodes CASSNNYPTQYF. The gene calls are TRBV12-3 or TRBV12-4 and TRBJ2-5, with D hard to call. Trimming left V 5 bases short and J 7 bases short, with 11 bases between. The CDR3 length is 12 residues.

J is TRBJ2-3 and V is TRBV13; TRBD1 agrees at 7 bases. From germline, CDR1 is PRHDT and CDR2 FYEKMQ (reference sequence). The CDR3 is 15 amino acids. After removal of 5 bases from V and 0 bases from J, the junction contained 5 bases not matched to a gene. The CDR3 coding sequence is TGTGCCAGCAGCACACCGGGACAGAGCACAGATACGCAGTATTTT. Protein: CASSTPGQSTDTQYF.

The chain carries TRBV19 and TRBJ2-2; 11 bases align to TRBD2. The junction had 12 bases not matched to a gene; V was cut back by 9 bases and J by 6 bases. CDR3 length: 16 residues. Germline CDR1 and CDR2: LNHDA and SQIVND (reference sequence). CDR3 bases: TGTGCCAGCGACCCCCTAGCGGGGGGTTTTGCCGGGGAGCTGTTTTTT. Protein: CASDPLAGGFAGELFF. Supplemented by reference TRBV19 and TRBJ2-2, the full variable domain reads DGGITQSPKYLFRKEGQNVTLSCEQNLNHDAMYWYRQDPGQGLRLIYYSQIVNDFQKGDIAEGYSVSREKKESFPLTVTSAQKNPTAFYLCASDPLAGGFAGELFFGEGSRLTVL.

This rearrangement joins TRBV2 to TRBJ2-7; TRBD2 agrees at 10 bases. CDR1 and CDR2 from the germline V gene are SNHLY and FYNNEI. Trimming at V came to 8 bases and at J to 1 base, leaving 8 bases not matched to a gene. The CDR3 has 15 residues. In nucleotides, the CDR3 is TGTGCCAGCCTGGGCACTAGCGGGGCATCCTACGAGCAGTACTTC. Translated: CASLGTSGASYEQYF.

V is TRBV5-1 and J is TRBJ1-2; D not resolved. Germline V lookup: CDR1 SGHRS, CDR2 YFSETQ. V was trimmed by 1 base and J by 0 bases, leaving 7 bases between them. CDR3 length equals 14 residues. Here the CDR3 DNA reads TGCGCCAGCAGCTTGTCCCAGTCTAACTATGGCTACACCTTC. This codes for CASSLSQSNYGYTF.

The chain uses TRBV5-5 and TRBJ2-7; possibly TRBD1 for D (6 bases). CDR1 SGHKS and CDR2 YYEKEE come from the germline V gene (reference sequence). With 3 bases removed from V and 2 bases from J, the gap between germline ends came to 18 bases. This CDR3 contains 16 residues. The CDR3 DNA reads TGTGCCAGCAGCTCGGGAACAGGGATTCGAACCTACGAGCAGTACTTC. Translation: CASSSGTGIRTYEQYF.

This clone occurred a few times. This chain connects TRBV19 to TRBJ1-5; D remains unclear. Looked up from germline, CDR1 is LNHDA and CDR2 is SQIVND (reference sequence). CDR3 length: 13 amino acids. Trimming cost V 5 bases and J 7 bases, with 12 bases left between them. CDR3 sequence reads: CASSPGDVQPQHF. The CDR3 nucleotides are TGTGCCAGTAGTCCCGGGGATGTGCAGCCCCAGCATTTT. Full variable domain (outside the CDR3, taken from reference TRBV19 and TRBJ1-5): DGGITQSPKYLFRKEGQNVTLSCEQNLNHDAMYWYRQDPGQGLRLIYYSQIVNDFQKGDIAEGYSVSREKKESFPLTVTSAQKNPTAFYLCASSPGDVQPQHFGDGTRLSIL.

The chain couples TRBV28 to TRBJ2-5; 8 bases match TRBD2. The CDR3 runs to 13 residues. The V and J ends lost 11 bases and 5 bases, in that order; junction bases with no gene match: 10. Germline V gene lookup returns CDR1 MDHEN and CDR2 SYDVKM. The CDR3 spells CALRGGGRETQYF. The CDR3 DNA is TGTGCCTTACGGGGGGGAGGACGGGAGACCCAGTACTTC.

This clone was counted once. The V and J genes are TRBV7-8 and TRBJ2-3; TRBD1 agrees at 9 bases. The germline V gene has CDR1 SGHVS and CDR2 FQNEAQ. The trim removed 5 bases at V and 10 bases at J, leaving 7 bases unmatched. This CDR3 spans 13 amino acids. The CDR3 here is CASSRDRETPQYF. The CDR3, as DNA: TGTGCCAGCAGCCGGGACAGGGAGACCCCGCAGTATTTT.

This clone was seen a few times. V gene TRBV19 combines with J gene TRBJ1-1; D gene ambiguous. The V end lost 1 base, the J end lost 1 base, and 4 bases lay between the germline ends. Germline CDR1 LNHDA, CDR2 SQIVND (reference sequence). The CDR3 consists of 13 residues. The CDR3 nucleotides are TGTGCCAGTAGTATAGGACAGAACACTGAAGCTTTCTTT. This encodes CASSIGQNTEAFF.

Written as DNA, the CDR3 is TGTGCCAGTAGTGGCGTCCAGGGGACACATTCACCCCTCCACTTT. Translation gives CASSGVQGTHSPLHF. V gene TRBV19 combines with J gene TRBJ1-6; possible D gene TRBD1, 6 bases. Trimming pared 5 bases from V and 8 bases from J, leaving 16 bases between. The CDR3 has 15 amino acids. CDR1 is LNHDA, CDR2 SQIVND, per germline (reference sequence).

The chain has TRBV5-1 and TRBJ1-6; D is perhaps TRBD1 (6 bases). CDR3 length: 15 amino acids. The germline V and J ends were trimmed by 4 bases and 6 bases, with 14 bases remaining between them. Germline CDR1 SGHRS, CDR2 YFSETQ. Here the CDR3 reads CASSHGQPLNSPLHF. The CDR3 DNA is TGCGCCAGCAGCCATGGACAGCCACTTAATTCACCCCTCCACTTT.

This clone was seen a handful of times. V is TRBV5-4 and J is TRBJ2-2; D possibly corresponds to TRBD2 (6 bases). V was cut by 0 bases and J by 6 bases, with 9 bases left in between. The CDR3 has 14 amino acids. CDR1 is SGHNT and CDR2 is YYREEE in the germline V gene (reference sequence). Here the CDR3 reads CASSLESGAGELFF. The CDR3 DNA is TGTGCCAGCAGCTTGGAATCGGGGGCCGGGGAGCTGTTTTTT.

V and J are TRBV7-2 and TRBJ1-2; 7 bases are a match to TRBD1. With 3 bases clipped from V and 4 bases from J, the junction kept 5 bases outside the gene matches. The CDR3 sequence is 14 residues long. Looked up from germline, CDR1 is SGHTA and CDR2 is FQGNSA. The CDR3 sequence: CASSFQGDLYGYTF. CDR3 nucleotide sequence: TGTGCCAGCAGCTTCCAGGGGGATCTCTATGGCTACACCTTC.

This clone came up many times. The chain combines TRBV9 with TRBJ1-2; D perhaps matches TRBD1 (6 bases). CDR3 length equals 16 residues. Germline V CDR1 and CDR2: SGDLS, YYNGEE. The ends were cut back, 3 bases at V and 8 bases at J, with 23 bases in the middle. The CDR3 loop is CASSAPYQFRGRGYTF. Written as DNA, the CDR3 is TGTGCCAGCAGCGCCCCGTACCAGTTCAGGGGAAGGGGCTACACCTTC.

The rearrangement links TRBV7-8 to TRBJ2-3; 8 bases match TRBD2. The V gene end was trimmed by 4 bases and the J gene end by 6 bases; junction bases not matched to a gene: 18. Per the germline V gene, CDR1 is SGHVS and CDR2 is FQNEAQ. The CDR3 contains 18 residues. CDR3 sequence reads: CASSYPPLGIAGTDTQYF. As DNA, the CDR3 is TGTGCCAGCAGCTACCCCCCTCTCGGAATAGCGGGAACGGATACGCAGTATTTT.

This rearrangement joins TRBV6-5 to TRBJ2-6; the match to TRBD2 covers 7 bases. J gave up 4 bases and V 7 bases, and 7 bases lay outside the gene matches. The CDR3 is made up of 15 amino acids. Germline V gene lookup returns CDR1 MNHEY and CDR2 SVGAGI. CDR3 in amino acids: CASTASGGGANVLTF. CDR3 DNA: TGTGCCAGCACCGCATCGGGAGGAGGGGCCAACGTCCTGACTTTC.

In this sample, this clone turned up once. The V call is TRBV28, the J call TRBJ1-1, with a weak D call TRBD1 (5 bases). CDR1 and CDR2 from the germline V gene are MDHEN and SYDVKM. The CDR3 has 14 residues. The V end was cut by 2 bases, the J end by 11 bases, with 18 bases between. The CDR3 sequence is CASSLAGGTSLAFF. CDR3 nucleotides: TGTGCCAGCAGTTTAGCGGGGGGGACTTCCCTGGCTTTCTTT.

The V and J genes are TRBV7-8 and TRBJ2-5, with 9 bases lining up with TRBD1. V shed 3 bases and J 9 bases; nucleotides not matched to a gene: 8. The V gene's germline CDR1 is SGHVS and CDR2 FQNEAQ. The CDR3 has 14 amino acids. The CDR3 DNA reads TGTGCCAGCAGCTTGGGACAGGGCCGAGGGGCCCAGTACTTC. The encoded protein is CASSLGQGRGAQYF.

The chain uses TRBV9 and TRBJ2-5; D perhaps matches TRBD2 (6 bases). CDR3 length: 11 amino acids. Between the trimmed V and J ends, which lost 4 bases and 5 bases, there was a span of 6 bases. Germline V gene lookup returns CDR1 SGDLS and CDR2 YYNGEE. The CDR3 DNA reads as TGTGCCAGCAGCCGGGGGGAGACCCAGTACTTC. Translating it yields CASSRGETQYF.

The chain uses TRBV20-1 and TRBJ2-7; the D gene is possibly TRBD1 (5 bases). Trimming cost V 3 bases and J 4 bases, with 7 bases left between them. The CDR3 loop spans 11 amino acids. Germline lookup yields CDR1 DFQATT and CDR2 SNEGSKA (reference sequence). CDR3 in DNA: TGCAGTGCTAGTAAGGGGTACGAGCAGTACTTC. The encoded protein is CSASKGYEQYF.